A single sample gave rise to the 19 T cell receptor beta chains below, sequenced in a study of blood T cells in healthy people across ages. Sample-barcoded 5' priming and a J-beta primer mix drove a second PCR of 7 to 11 cycles. TCRdb re-analysed the 5' RACE reads in MiXCR, keeping a single row per CDR3 protein. The profile shows about 1.6 million distinct CDR3 sequences, about 35% of them singletons. The sequenced sample was blood. Source of these receptors: a woman in her twenties or thirties in good health.

Note on this clonotype: An end of the junction differs from the germline gene, which may be a read error. V is TRBV29-1 and J is TRBJ2-3, with 12 nucleotides matching TRBD2. This CDR3 region has 16 residues. Germline-derived CDR1 and CDR2 are SQVTM and ANQGSEA. The CDR3 reads CSAAGLAGPSTDRQYF. As DNA, the CDR3 is TGCAGCGCCGCTGGACTAGCGGGACCTAGCACAGATAGGCAGTATTTT.

This clonotype occurred many times. The chain has TRBV13 and TRBJ2-3, with 7 bases that match TRBD2. Germline V gives CDR1 PRHDT, CDR2 FYEKMQ (reference sequence). After removal of 4 bases from V and 0 bases from J, the junction contained 4 bases not matched to a gene. The CDR3 contains 15 residues. The CDR3 spells CASSSLSGSTDTQYF. DNA for the CDR3: TGTGCCAGCAGCTCCCTTAGCGGGAGCACAGATACGCAGTATTTT. The full variable domain, rest sourced from reference TRBV13 and TRBJ2-3, is AAGVIQSPRHLIKEKRETATLKCYPIPRHDTVYWYQQGPGQDPQFLISFYEKMQSDKGSIPDRFSAQQFSDYHSELNMSSLELGDSALYFCASSSLSGSTDTQYFGPGTRLTVL.

The chain is built from TRBV5-1 and TRBJ1-1; D is ambiguous. The CDR3 totals 14 residues. Germline V gene data show CDR1 as SGHRS and CDR2 as YFSETQ. The V end was cut by 6 bases, the J end by 0 bases, with 12 bases between. CDR3 sequence: CASIEYGLNTEAFF. In nucleotides, the CDR3 is TGCGCCAGCATAGAGTACGGATTGAACACTGAAGCTTTCTTT. Complete variable domain (other parts from reference TRBV5-1 and TRBJ1-1): KAGVTQTPRYLIKTRGQQVTLSCSPISGHRSVSWYQQTPGQGLQFLFEYFSETQRNKGNFPGRFSGRQFSNSRSEMNVSTLELGDSALYLCASIEYGLNTEAFFGQGTRLTVV.

The chain has TRBV15 and TRBJ2-1; 11 nucleotides align to TRBD2. The DNA end is a closer match to TRBJ2-7, so the J assignment may be wrong. Germline V gene data show CDR1 as LNHNV and CDR2 as YYDKDF (reference sequence). The CDR3 loop spans 15 amino acids. The CDR3 here is CATSRGTSGPNEQYF. Here the CDR3 DNA reads TGTGCCACCAGCCGTGGGACTAGCGGACCCAATGAGCAGTACTTC.

Worth noting for this clonotype: Relative to the germline gene, one junction end is altered; a read error may explain this. The chain links TRBV4-1 to TRBJ1-5; 7 bases map to TRBD1. The CDR3 has 15 amino acids. Germline V gene lookup returns CDR1 MGHRA and CDR2 YSYEKL. The CDR3 protein is CVSSPTGFSNQPQHF. The CDR3, as DNA: TGCGTCAGCAGCCCGACAGGGTTTAGCAATCAGCCCCAGCATTTT.

V usage is TRBV2 and J usage is TRBJ1-1; D is undetermined. V was pared by 8 bases and J by 4 bases, with 14 bases between. Germline V gene lookup returns CDR1 SNHLY and CDR2 FYNNEI. CDR3 size: 13 residues. CDR3 sequence: CASGVIWGTEAFF. In nucleotides, the CDR3 is TGTGCCAGCGGGGTGATCTGGGGCACTGAAGCTTTCTTT.

This rearrangement joins TRBV27 to TRBJ1-5; unclear D gene. The germline V and J ends were trimmed by 7 bases and 9 bases, with 4 bases remaining between them. The CDR3 length is 9 residues. The germline V gene encodes CDR1 MNHEY and CDR2 SMNVEV (reference sequence). CDR3 DNA sequence: TGTGCCAGCATTTCGCCCCAGCATTTT. Translation gives CASISPQHF.

The V call is TRBV13, the J call TRBJ2-2; 13 nucleotides agree with TRBD2. Germline values: CDR1 PRHDT, CDR2 FYEKMQ (reference sequence). The V gene end was trimmed by 4 bases and the J gene end by 5 bases; junction bases not matched to a gene: 7. This CDR3 comprises 17 residues. The CDR3 nucleotides read TGTGCCAGCAGCTATCGACTAGCGGGAGGCCCAACCGGGGAGCTGTTTTTT. Its protein product is CASSYRLAGGPTGELFF.

There are a few counts of this clonotype. This chain connects TRBV9 to TRBJ2-3, with TRBD2 matching 7 bases. Germline V CDR1 and CDR2: SGDLS, YYNGEE. The CDR3 covers 13 residues. V lost 0 bases and J lost 5; bases outside the gene matches: 0. CDR3 bases: TGTGCCAGCAGCGTAGTAGCGGGAGATACGCAGTATTTT. Translation gives CASSVVAGDTQYF.

The chain couples TRBV20-1 to TRBJ2-3; TRBD2 matches 13 bases. V shed 3 bases, J shed 6 bases, and the junction held 6 bases outside the gene matches. Germline CDR1 DFQATT, CDR2 SNEGSKA (reference sequence). CDR3 length equals 15 residues. CDR3 nucleotides: TGCAGTGCTAGTGAACTAGCGGGAGGGGCGGATACGCAGTATTTT. It yields the protein CSASELAGGADTQYF.

This clonotype was recorded many times. This chain connects TRBV6-5 to TRBJ2-7; the match to TRBD1 covers 7 bases. This CDR3 contains 14 residues. The V gene's germline CDR1 is MNHEY and CDR2 SVGAGI. V shed 0 bases and J 5 bases; nucleotides not matched to a gene: 4. CDR3 bases: TGTGCCAGCAGTTACTCCTATACAGGGGACGAGCAGTACTTC. Translating it yields CASSYSYTGDEQYF.

This chain uses TRBV11-1 with TRBJ1-2; D is possibly TRBD1 (5 bases). Germline-derived CDR1 and CDR2 are SGHAT and FQDESV (reference sequence). The V end lost 7 bases, the J end lost 3 bases, and 15 bases lay between the germline ends. CDR3 size: 14 residues. DNA for the CDR3: TGTGCCAGCACCGTGGGGCCAGAGTACTATGGCTACACCTTC. Translation: CASTVGPEYYGYTF.

This rearrangement joins TRBV20-1 to TRBJ1-2; D is perhaps TRBD1 (5 bases). Germline assignment: CDR1 DFQATT and CDR2 SNEGSKA (reference sequence). The CDR3 covers 14 residues. Trimming left V 5 bases short and J 0 bases short, with 13 bases between. CDR3 nucleotide sequence: TGCAGTGCTGATGACAGACTAACTAACTATGGCTACACCTTC. Its translation is CSADDRLTNYGYTF.

This chain uses TRBV20-1 with TRBJ2-3; D is unclear. The CDR3 is made up of 12 amino acids. V dropped 5 bases and J dropped 2 bases, with 8 bases sitting between them. CDR1 is DFQATT, CDR2 SNEGSKA, per germline (reference sequence). The CDR3 coding sequence is TGCAGTGCTGAACTCTTCACAGATACGCAGTATTTT. It codes for CSAELFTDTQYF.

In regard to this clonotype: A junction boundary mismatches the germline segment, possibly from a read error. The chain joins TRBV4-1 to TRBJ2-3; D is ambiguous. Germline CDR1 is MGHRA and CDR2 is YSYEKL. CDR3 size: 15 residues. CDR3 nucleotides: TGCGCCGGCAGCCAAGCACGCGGAACAACAGATACGCAGTATTTT. This sequence encodes CAGSQARGTTDTQYF.

This clonotype was seen a handful of times. The chain couples TRBV20-1 to TRBJ2-1, with D perhaps matching TRBD1 (6 bases). This CDR3 contains 15 residues. The V gene's germline CDR1 is DFQATT and CDR2 SNEGSKA (reference sequence). V lost 2 bases and J 4 bases, leaving 15 bases between the germline ends. For the CDR3, the DNA is TGCAGTGCTAGAATTACGGGACATCTATACAATGAGCAGTTCTTC. Translation gives CSARITGHLYNEQFF.

The rearrangement links TRBV9 to TRBJ2-3, with 10 bases matching TRBD2. Germline CDR1 reads SGDLS; CDR2 reads YYNGEE. CDR3 length: 19 amino acids. J lost 2 bases, V lost 0 bases, and 12 bases had no gene match. CDR3 residues: CASSVGASGGLTLTDTQYF. Written as DNA, the CDR3 is TGTGCCAGCAGCGTAGGGGCTAGCGGGGGCCTAACTCTCACAGATACGCAGTATTTT.

This clonotype came up a few times. J is TRBJ1-4 and V is TRBV6-6; 7 nucleotides align to TRBD1. With 2 bases clipped from V and 7 bases from J, the junction kept 4 bases outside the gene matches. CDR1 and CDR2 from the germline V gene are MNHNY and SVGAGI (reference sequence). The CDR3 has 14 amino acids. The CDR3 protein is CASSYAGGSEKLFF. The CDR3 DNA sequence: TGTGCCAGCAGTTACGCAGGGGGATCTGAAAAACTGTTTTTT.

This clonotype turned up a few times. The chain has TRBV24-1 and TRBJ2-5; weak D call: TRBD2 (6 bases). The V end lost 3 bases, the J end lost 1 base, and 11 bases lay between the germline ends. Per germline, CDR1 KGHDR and CDR2 SFDVKD. The CDR3 runs to 15 residues. The CDR3, as DNA: TGTGCCACCAGTGATCTTCAGGAGGGCCAAGAGACCCAGTACTTC. It translates to CATSDLQEGQETQYF.